Each of the 23 T cell receptor beta chains below was sequenced from the same sample in a study of metastatic and nonmetastatic thyroid tumors. Until they underwent thyroid surgery, no patient had received any treatment. TCRdb reprocessed the PCR reads via MiXCR. The sample yields thousands of clones, just over 35% seen once. The specimen sequenced was adjacent normal tissue. Receptor source: a female donor with papillary thyroid cancer or a benign thyroid nodule (not recorded which). Some clones in this sample may be carry-over from other donors' samples.

This clone is termed large. The rearrangement joins TRBV5-1 to TRBJ1-2; D uncertain. Trimming shortened V by 2 bases and J by 4 bases, and 9 bases separated the two germline ends. The CDR3 contains 13 residues. Germline V gene sequence: CDR1 SGHRS, CDR2 YFSETQ. Written as DNA, the CDR3 is TGCGCCAGCAGCTTCGGGCAGCTCTATGGCTACACCTTC. Encoded protein: CASSFGQLYGYTF.

In this sample, this clone turned up a few times. The chain has TRBV27 and TRBJ1-6; 8 bases agree with TRBD1. Trimming cost V 4 bases and J 7 bases; bases outside gene matches: 12. Germline loops: CDR1 MNHEY, CDR2 SMNVEV (reference sequence). The CDR3 spans 17 residues. CDR3 sequence reads: CASSSYLTGVGNSPLHF. The CDR3 nucleotides are TGTGCCAGCAGTTCTTATTTGACAGGGGTCGGAAATTCACCCCTCCACTTT.

The chain uses TRBV30 and TRBJ1-5, with D unclear. The CDR3 is 15 amino acids. V lost 0 bases to trimming and J lost 0 bases, with 9 bases between them. Germline loops: CDR1 GTSNPN, CDR2 SVGIG (reference sequence). Here the CDR3 DNA reads TGTGCCTGGAGTGTGGGAGGCCATAGCAATCAGCCCCAGCATTTT. Encoded protein: CAWSVGGHSNQPQHF.

J is TRBJ1-2 and V is TRBV7-9, with D maybe TRBD1 (5 bases). The V and J ends lost 5 bases and 0 bases respectively, with 10 bases between them. From germline, CDR1 is SEHNR and CDR2 FQNEAQ (reference sequence). The CDR3 consists of 14 residues. The CDR3 DNA follows: TGTGCCAGCAGCCCGACAGCAACTAACTATGGCTACACCTTC. Translated, it gives CASSPTATNYGYTF.

V usage is TRBV6-2 or TRBV6-3 and J usage is TRBJ1-2; 10 bases map to TRBD1. This CDR3 is 19 amino acids long. Germline trimming cut 2 bases from V and 2 bases from J; bases unmatched to any gene: 14. Germline CDR1 reads MNHEY; CDR2 reads SVGEGT. The CDR3 DNA reads as TGTGCCAGCAGTTACCGGGGGGGGACAGGGGACCCGTGGAACTATGGCTACACCTTC. Translation: CASSYRGGTGDPWNYGYTF.

This clone showed up just a few times. This sequence joins TRBV20-1 and TRBJ2-7; D is undetermined. This CDR3 has 13 residues. Germline V gene sequence: CDR1 DFQATT, CDR2 SNEGSKA (reference sequence). The germline V and J ends were trimmed by 6 bases and 3 bases, with 15 bases remaining between them. Here the CDR3 reads CSAPAEDLYEQYF. The CDR3 nucleotides are TGCAGTGCCCCGGCCGAGGACCTCTACGAGCAGTACTTC.

The chain is built from TRBV6-1 and TRBJ1-1, with no clear D. Per germline, CDR1 MNHNS and CDR2 SASEGT. Trimming cost V 0 bases and J 7 bases, with 6 bases left between them. The CDR3 has 12 amino acids. CDR3 in DNA: TGTGCCAGCAGTGAAGCCCAGGTTGAAGCTTTCTTT. Protein sequence: CASSEAQVEAFF.

Of note for this clone: The final CDR3 position lacks the conserved phenylalanine or tryptophan, pointing to a likely read error. The gene calls are TRBV30 and TRBJ2-7; D is unclear. Germline lookup yields CDR1 GTSNPN and CDR2 SVGIG (reference sequence). V was clipped by 5 bases and J by 0 bases, with 11 bases between them. This CDR3 contains 13 residues. CDR3 residues: CAWATWTSYEQYS. The CDR3, as DNA: TGTGCCTGGGCTACATGGACCTCCTACGAGCAGTACTCC.

There are a few counts of this clone. This rearrangement joins TRBV12-3 or TRBV12-4 to TRBJ1-2; 10 bases match TRBD1. V lost 7 bases, J lost 0 bases, and 2 bases stayed unmatched. CDR3 length: 14 residues. CDR3 coding DNA: TGTGCCAGCACCGACAGGGGGCCTAACTATGGCTACACCTTC. Encoded protein: CASTDRGPNYGYTF.

This rearrangement joins TRBV6-2 or TRBV6-3 to TRBJ2-1; D may be TRBD2 (6 bases). The CDR3 runs to 11 residues. Germline V gene sequence: CDR1 MNHEY, CDR2 SVGEGT. V lost 7 bases and J lost 11, with 12 bases in between. CDR3 amino acids: CASTARGKQFF. CDR3 bases: TGTGCCAGCACCGCGCGGGGAAAGCAGTTCTTC.

This clone turned up a few times. In nucleotides, the CDR3 is TGTGCCAGCAGTCAACGACAGGGGATATCCTACGAGCAGTACTTC. Translation gives CASSQRQGISYEQYF. The chain employs TRBV2 and TRBJ2-7, with TRBD1 matching over 8 bases. V trimming: 5 bases; J trimming: 1 base; junction bases outside the gene matches: 7. This CDR3 is 15 amino acids long. Germline-derived CDR1 and CDR2 are SNHLY and FYNNEI.

A remark on this clone: Given the absence of the conserved phenylalanine or tryptophan at the CDR3 end, a read error is likely. The limits of the CDR3 on the DNA are not certain, so only TCRdb's listed CDR3 is given. The chain joins TRBV5-1 to TRBJ1-2. Inclusive of both ends, the CDR3 amounts to 13 amino acids. CDR1 is SGHRS, CDR2 YFSETQ, per germline. CDR3 sequence: CSSSFGQLYGYPL.

V gene TRBV6-1 combines with J gene TRBJ2-5; tentatively, D is TRBD1 (6 bases). The length of the CDR3 is 11 residues. V was clipped by 8 bases and J by 6 bases, with 10 bases between them. Germline-derived CDR1 and CDR2 are MNHNS and SASEGT. The CDR3: CASRGGKTQYF. CDR3 in DNA: TGTGCCAGCCGAGGGGGAAAGACCCAGTACTTC.

This clone came up a few times. The chain couples TRBV6-2 or TRBV6-3 to TRBJ2-7, with 11 nucleotides matching TRBD1. From germline, CDR1 is MNHEY and CDR2 SVGEGT. V lost 8 bases to trimming and J lost 3 bases; unmatched junction nucleotides: 3. The CDR3 contains 13 residues. CDR3: CASRGTGGYEQYF. Here the CDR3 DNA reads TGTGCCAGCCGAGGGACAGGGGGCTACGAGCAGTACTTC.

The rearrangement links TRBV18 to TRBJ2-3; either TRBD1 or TRBD2 may supply D (6 bases each). CDR1 KGHSH and CDR2 LQKENI come from the germline V gene. The V end lost 3 bases, the J end lost 4 bases, and 11 bases lay between the germline ends. This CDR3 has 14 amino acids. CDR3 nucleotide sequence: TGTGCCAGCTCACCCCCCGGGGGCGCAGATACGCAGTATTTT. This sequence encodes CASSPPGGADTQYF.

V gene TRBV19 combines with J gene TRBJ1-5; 7 bases are a match to TRBD1. V gave up 4 bases and J gave up 10 bases; unmatched junction bases: 13. The germline V gene has CDR1 LNHDA and CDR2 SQIVND (reference sequence). This CDR3 region has 15 residues. Written as DNA, the CDR3 is TGTGCCAGTAGTAAAGCGGGACAGATCAATAATCCCCAGCATTTT. As protein: CASSKAGQINNPQHF.

The rearrangement uses TRBV12-3 or TRBV12-4 and TRBJ2-7; D gene uncertain. The CDR3 spans 14 residues. The V end was cut by 5 bases, the J end by 0 bases, with 11 bases between. For the CDR3, the DNA is TGTGCCAGCAGTGTAGACCAGCTCTCCTACGAGCAGTACGTC. It codes for CASSVDQLSYEQYV.

The gene calls are TRBV30 and TRBJ2-7; 9 bases are a match to TRBD1. The CDR3 length is 14 residues. V gave up 3 bases and J gave up 2 bases; unmatched junction bases: 5. The germline V gene has CDR1 GTSNPN and CDR2 SVGIG (reference sequence). CDR3 nucleotide sequence: TGTGCCTGGAGCGTTGGGGACAGGGCCTACGAGCAGTACGTC. It codes for CAWSVGDRAYEQYV.

This clone came up a few times. The chain recombines TRBV28 with TRBJ2-1; 9 bases are shared with TRBD2. The CDR3 has 15 amino acids. Germline V gene lookup returns CDR1 MDHEN and CDR2 SYDVKM. V was clipped by 6 bases and J by 4 bases; unmatched bases: 7. CDR3 in amino acids: CASSIGTSSYNEQFF. DNA for the CDR3: TGTGCCAGCAGCATCGGGACTAGCAGTTACAATGAGCAGTTCTTC.

This chain connects TRBV30 to TRBJ2-7; perhaps TRBD2 as D (7 bases). This CDR3 spans 15 amino acids. Trimming stripped 0 bases from V and 2 bases from J, with 14 bases between. The V gene's germline CDR1 is GTSNPN and CDR2 SVGIG (reference sequence). CDR3 residues: CAWSVLGGDTYEQYF. In DNA form, the CDR3 reads TGTGCCTGGAGTGTACTAGGGGGGGACACCTACGAGCAGTACTTC.

The chain has TRBV7-2 and TRBJ2-2, with TRBD2 as a possible D gene (5 bases). This CDR3 comprises 15 residues. CDR1 SGHTA and CDR2 FQGNSA come from the germline V gene. The V end lost 0 bases, the J end lost 8 bases, and 13 bases lay between the germline ends. The CDR3 DNA reads as TGTGCCAGCAGCTTAGCTGGCTGGAGGTCGGGGGAGCTGTTTTTT. It specifies CASSLAGWRSGELFF.

Within the sample, this clone is medium-sized. J is TRBJ1-3 and V is TRBV6-4; maybe TRBD1 (6 bases). Per germline, CDR1 MRHNA and CDR2 SNTAGT. The V and J ends lost 11 bases and 5 bases respectively, with 19 bases between them. The length of the CDR3 is 14 residues. As DNA, the CDR3 is TGTGCCTTCAAAAATGACAGGATGAGAAACACCATATATTTT. Translating it yields CAFKNDRMRNTIYF.

The CDR3 DNA sequence: TGTGCCATCAGTGAGTCGGACGGCACCTACGAGCAGTACTTC. As protein: CAISESDGTYEQYF. The V gene is TRBV10-3, the J gene TRBJ2-7; D gene uncertain. The V and J ends lost 0 bases and 2 bases respectively, with 8 bases between them. Germline-derived CDR1 and CDR2 are ENHRY and SYGVKD. The CDR3 sequence is 14 residues long.